Sequencing of this TCR beta chain was carried out in a study of cytotoxic CD8 clonotypes in ibrutinib-treated CLL. On the study more broadly: Responses comprised around 24 partial and 2 complete; at median about 71 months, 14 remained remitted and roughly 12 progressed.

Generated by immunoSEQ multiplex PCR, the TCRdb table keeps only in-frame clones and is missing some. Of just over 200,000 clones listed, more than 70% were seen once; the top ten hold more than 9.5%. CDR3 length equals 13 residues. Germline CDR1 is SGHDT and CDR2 is YYEEEE. The V and J ends lost 5 bases and 2 bases, in that order; junction bases with no gene match: 0. Here the sequenced sample was PBMCs, taken after 12 months of ibrutinib treatment. This clonotype originated in a human donor with chronic lymphocytic leukemia. The chain recombines TRBV5-6 with TRBJ2-7, with 11 positions matching TRBD1. The CDR3 is CASRGQGAYEQYF. The CDR3 DNA follows: TGTGCCAGCAGGGGACAGGGGGCCTACGAGCAGTACTTC.